Listed below are T cell receptor beta chains from one sample, sequenced in a study of cytomegalovirus exposure and HLA in healthy donors. Assay: immunoSEQ multiplex PCR; the TCRdb copy retains only in-frame clones and omits some. The repertoire consists of about 150,000 clones, with roughly three fifths occurring once and the leading ten covering about 2.6%. The source material was PBMCs. Every receptor here comes from a woman in her thirties or forties in good health and CMV-seronegative. Both conserved end residues are part of each CDR3. Fields, in order: D gene, J gene, clone size, V gene, CDR3 DNA, CDR3 protein. The D gene is left open where the match is weak. Only some rows state a clone size, as once, few, many or a class for expanded clones.

>NA|TRBJ2-1|NA|TRBV19
TGTGCCAGTTTCCCCGGCTCCGGGGGAAGAAGGTCCTACAATGAGCAGTTCTTC
CASFPGSGGRRSYNEQFF
>NA|TRBJ2-3|NA|TRBV7-9
TGTGCCAGCAGCCTACTTCTAGGTTTCACAGATACGCAGTATTTT
CASSLLLGFTDTQYF
>TRBD2|TRBJ2-6|NA|TRBV4-1
TGCGCCAGCAGCCGCGGGAGTTCCCCTGCCAAATTCTCTGGGGCCAACGTCCTGACTTTC
CASSRGSSPAKFSGANVLTF
>NA|TRBJ2-3|NA|TRBV7-9
TGTGCCAGCAGCTCCGCCGAACTAGCCTTCCTCCGGTATACGCAGTATTTT
CASSSAELAFLRYTQYF
>TRBD1|TRBJ1-4|once|TRBV4-2
TGTGCCAGCAGCCAGCAGGGGGAAGGACGCATTTTT
CASSQQGEGRIF
>TRBD1|TRBJ1-1|few|TRBV30
TGTGCCTGGACCCAGGGGGCTCTTAGGACTGAAGCTTTCTTT
CAWTQGALRTEAFF
>NA|TRBJ1-1|few|TRBV2
TGTGCCAGCAGTTTAGAGCGACAGGTGAACACTGAAGCTTTCTTT
CASSLERQVNTEAFF
>NA|TRBJ2-7|NA|TRBV27
TGTGCCAGCAGGGGAGGACACTACGAGCAGTACTTC
CASRGGHYEQYF
>NA|TRBJ2-2|NA|TRBV5-1
TGCGCCAGCAGCCCCGGGAACACCGGGGAGCTGTTTTTT
CASSPGNTGELFF
>TRBD2|TRBJ2-3|NA|TRBV7-3
TGTGCCAGCAGCTCCTACGGGACTAGCGGTACAGATACGCAGTATTTT
CASSSYGTSGTDTQYF
>NA|TRBJ1-2|NA|TRBV6-5
TGTGCCAGCAGCGAACCGGGGGACGGCTACACCTTC
CASSEPGDGYTF
>TRBD1|TRBJ2-7|NA|TRBV18
TGTGCCAGCTCGGGACAGCACTACGAGCAGTACTTC
CASSGQHYEQYF
>TRBD2|TRBJ2-7|NA|TRBV29-1
TGCAGCGTTGGGGGTAGCGGGAGCTCCTACGAGCAGTACTTC
CSVGGSGSSYEQYF
>TRBD1|TRBJ2-7|NA|TRBV2
TGTGCCAGCAATTTCCAAGAAACCGGGACAGATTACGAGCAGTACTTC
CASNFQETGTDYEQYF
>NA|TRBJ1-1|NA|TRBV6-6
TGTGCCAGCAGTTACGGAGGGGAAAGGACTGAAGCTTTCTTT
CASSYGGERTEAFF
>NA|TRBJ1-5|NA|TRBV5-1
TGCGCCAGCAGCTTGGATCATAGGGGACAACTCGTATGCCAGCCCCAGCATTTT
CASSLDHRGQLVCQPQHF
>TRBD1|TRBJ2-3|NA|TRBV19
TGTGCCAGTAGTATAAGGAGACAGGGGACAGATACGCAGTATTTT
CASSIRRQGTDTQYF
>NA|TRBJ1-1|NA|TRBV7-2
TGTGCCAGCAGCATTCTGATCGGGAACACTGAAGCTTTCTTT
CASSILIGNTEAFF
>TRBD2|TRBJ2-3|NA|TRBV7-2
TGTGCCAGCAGCTTAAGGCTGGCGGGGGGCCCAGATACGCAGTATTTT
CASSLRLAGGPDTQYF
>NA|TRBJ1-2|NA|TRBV14
TGTGCCAGCAGCCAAACGACAGGATACTATGGCTACACCTTC
CASSQTTGYYGYTF
>TRBD2|TRBJ2-4|NA|TRBV5-1
TGCGCCAGCAGCGGACGATCGGGGGGAATAGCCAAAAACATTCAGTACTTC
CASSGRSGGIAKNIQYF
>NA|TRBJ2-1|NA|TRBV6-4
TGTGCCAGCAGCGAACAGGGACGAAATGAGCAGTTCTTC
CASSEQGRNEQFF
>TRBD1|TRBJ1-2|NA|TRBV4-3
TGCGCCAGCAGCCCCGGGACAGGCATCCTTGGCTACACCTTC
CASSPGTGILGYTF